This T cell receptor beta chain emerged from a study of OX40 agonist ivuxolimab in advanced cancers. This clone was seen at least ten times. V was pared by 4 bases and J by 4 bases, with 8 bases between. Germline V gene lookup returns CDR1 MNHEY and CDR2 SVGAGI. The CDR3 extends over 13 amino acids. With baseline, cycle 4 day 1, and cycle 7 day 1 as timepoints, blood was sampled. TCRdb keeps only in-frame clones here, not all; method: immunoSEQ multiplex PCR. The data hold more than 65,000 clones, with about 81% observed a single time. The origin of this receptor is an adult with an advanced solid tumor such as melanoma, head and neck, liver or kidney cancer. This chain joins TRBV6-5 and TRBJ1-5; D call uncertain. Sequencing was performed on CD4+ or CD8+ T cells sorted from blood, taken in a trial of the OX40 agonist ivuxolimab. In DNA form, the CDR3 reads TGTGCCAGCAGTTCTAGCCCGAATCAGCCCCAGCATTTT. Protein: CASSSSPNQPQHF.